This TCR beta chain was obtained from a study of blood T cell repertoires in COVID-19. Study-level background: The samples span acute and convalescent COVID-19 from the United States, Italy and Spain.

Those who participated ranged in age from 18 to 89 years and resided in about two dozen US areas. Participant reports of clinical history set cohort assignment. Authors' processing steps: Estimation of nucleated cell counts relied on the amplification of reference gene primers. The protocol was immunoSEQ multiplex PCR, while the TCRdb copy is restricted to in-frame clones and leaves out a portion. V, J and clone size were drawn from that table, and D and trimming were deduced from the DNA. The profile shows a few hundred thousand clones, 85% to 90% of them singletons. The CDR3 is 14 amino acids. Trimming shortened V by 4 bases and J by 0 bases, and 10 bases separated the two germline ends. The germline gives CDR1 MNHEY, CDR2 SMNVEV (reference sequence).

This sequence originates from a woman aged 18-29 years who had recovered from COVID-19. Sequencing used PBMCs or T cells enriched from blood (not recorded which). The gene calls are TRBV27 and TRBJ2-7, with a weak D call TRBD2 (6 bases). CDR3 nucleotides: TGTGCCAGCAGTTGGAGGGTTAACTCCTACGAGCAGTACTTC. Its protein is CASSWRVNSYEQYF.